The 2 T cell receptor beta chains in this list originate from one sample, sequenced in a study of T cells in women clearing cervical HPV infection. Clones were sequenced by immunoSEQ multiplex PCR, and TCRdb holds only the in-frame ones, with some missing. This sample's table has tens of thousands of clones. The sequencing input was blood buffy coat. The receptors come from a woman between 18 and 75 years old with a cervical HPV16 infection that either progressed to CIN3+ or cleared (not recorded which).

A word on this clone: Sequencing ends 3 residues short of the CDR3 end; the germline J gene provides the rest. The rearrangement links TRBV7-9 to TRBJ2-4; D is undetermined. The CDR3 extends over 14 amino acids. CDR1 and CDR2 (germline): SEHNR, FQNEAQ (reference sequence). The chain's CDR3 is CASSLGITDYGQYF. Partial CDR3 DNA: TGTGCCAGCAGCTTAGGGATAACAGATTATGGT.

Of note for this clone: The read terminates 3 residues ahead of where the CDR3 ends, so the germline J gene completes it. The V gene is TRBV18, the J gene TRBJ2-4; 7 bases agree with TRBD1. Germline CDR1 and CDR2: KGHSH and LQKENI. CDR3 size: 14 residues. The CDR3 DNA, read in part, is TGTGCCAGCTCACTTAAGACAGGGAACTATGGT. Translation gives CASSLKTGNYG. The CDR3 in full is CASSLKTGNYGQYF. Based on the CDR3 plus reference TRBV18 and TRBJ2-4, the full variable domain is NAGVMQNPRHLVRRRGQEARLRCSPMKGHSHVYWYRQLPEEGLKFMVYLQKENIIDESGMPKERFSAEFPKEGPSILRIQQVVRGDSAAYFCASSLKTGNYGQYFGAGTRLSVL.